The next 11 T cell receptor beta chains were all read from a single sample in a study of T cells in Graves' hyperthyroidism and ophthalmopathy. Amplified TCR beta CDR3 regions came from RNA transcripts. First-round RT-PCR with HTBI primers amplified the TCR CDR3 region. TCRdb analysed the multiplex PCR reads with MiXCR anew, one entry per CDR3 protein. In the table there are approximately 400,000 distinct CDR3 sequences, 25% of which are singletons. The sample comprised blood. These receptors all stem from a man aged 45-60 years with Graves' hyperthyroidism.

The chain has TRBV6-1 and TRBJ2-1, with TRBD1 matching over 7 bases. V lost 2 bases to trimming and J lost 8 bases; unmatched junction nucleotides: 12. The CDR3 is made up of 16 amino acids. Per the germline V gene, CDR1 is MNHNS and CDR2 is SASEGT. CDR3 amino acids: CASSEMLAGGGDEQFF. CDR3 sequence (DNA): TGTGCCAGCAGTGAAATGTTGGCAGGGGGTGGAGATGAGCAGTTCTTC.

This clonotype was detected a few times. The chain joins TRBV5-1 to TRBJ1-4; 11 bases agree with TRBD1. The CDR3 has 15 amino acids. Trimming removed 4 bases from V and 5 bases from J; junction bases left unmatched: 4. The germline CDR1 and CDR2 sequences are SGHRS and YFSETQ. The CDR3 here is CASSGQGAQNEKLFF. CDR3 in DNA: TGCGCCAGCAGCGGACAGGGGGCGCAGAATGAAAAACTGTTTTTT.

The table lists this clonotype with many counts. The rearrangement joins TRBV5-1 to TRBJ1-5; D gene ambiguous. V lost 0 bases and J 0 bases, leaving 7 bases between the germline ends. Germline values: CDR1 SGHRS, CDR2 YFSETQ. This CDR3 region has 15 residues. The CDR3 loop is CASSLVGDSNQPQHF. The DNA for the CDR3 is TGCGCCAGCAGCTTGGTTGGGGATAGCAATCAGCCCCAGCATTTT.

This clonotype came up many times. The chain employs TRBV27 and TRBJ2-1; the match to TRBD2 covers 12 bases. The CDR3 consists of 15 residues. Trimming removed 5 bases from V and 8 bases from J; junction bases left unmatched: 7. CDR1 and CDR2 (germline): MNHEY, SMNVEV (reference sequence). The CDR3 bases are TGTGCCAGCAGTCCTAGCGGGAGGGCCTCAGATGAGCAGTTCTTC. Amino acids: CASSPSGRASDEQFF.

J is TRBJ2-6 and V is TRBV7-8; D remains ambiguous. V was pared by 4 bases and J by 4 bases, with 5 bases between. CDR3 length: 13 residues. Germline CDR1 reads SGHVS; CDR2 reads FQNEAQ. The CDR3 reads CASSSTGANVLTF. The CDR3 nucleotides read TGTGCCAGCAGCTCGACAGGGGCCAACGTCCTGACTTTC.

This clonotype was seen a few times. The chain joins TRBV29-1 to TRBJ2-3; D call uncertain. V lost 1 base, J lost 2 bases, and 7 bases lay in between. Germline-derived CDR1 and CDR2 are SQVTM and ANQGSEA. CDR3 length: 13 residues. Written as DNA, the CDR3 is TGCAGCGTTGAAGTCGGCTACACAGATACGCAGTATTTT. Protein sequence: CSVEVGYTDTQYF.

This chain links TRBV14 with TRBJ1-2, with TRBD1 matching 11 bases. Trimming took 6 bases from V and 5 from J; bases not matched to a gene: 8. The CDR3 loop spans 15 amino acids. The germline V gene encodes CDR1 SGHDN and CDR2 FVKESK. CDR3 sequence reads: CASSPGQGVWYGYTF. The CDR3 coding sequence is TGTGCCAGCAGTCCGGGACAGGGGGTTTGGTATGGCTACACCTTC.

In DNA form, the CDR3 reads TGTGCCAGCAGCCAAGATTTTAGCGGGAGCTCCTACGAGCAGTACTTC. This sequence encodes CASSQDFSGSSYEQYF. The chain is built from TRBV3-1 and TRBJ2-7, with TRBD2 identical over 9 bases. Germline CDR1 LGHDT, CDR2 YNNKEL (reference sequence). CDR3 length: 16 residues. Unmatched junction bases numbered 3, after V lost 0 bases and J lost 0 bases.

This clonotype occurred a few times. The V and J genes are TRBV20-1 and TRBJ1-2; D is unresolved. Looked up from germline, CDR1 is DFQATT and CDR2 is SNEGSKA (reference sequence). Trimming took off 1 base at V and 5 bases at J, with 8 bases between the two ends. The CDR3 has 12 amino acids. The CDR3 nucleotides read TGCAGTGCTAGAGTAGTCGGTTATGGCTACACCTTC. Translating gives CSARVVGYGYTF.

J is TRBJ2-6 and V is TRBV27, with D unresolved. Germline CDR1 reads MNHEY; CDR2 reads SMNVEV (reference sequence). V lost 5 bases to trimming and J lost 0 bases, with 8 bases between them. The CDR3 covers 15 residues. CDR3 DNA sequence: TGTGCCAGCAGTCCCAAACACTCTGGGGCCAACGTCCTGACTTTC. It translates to CASSPKHSGANVLTF.

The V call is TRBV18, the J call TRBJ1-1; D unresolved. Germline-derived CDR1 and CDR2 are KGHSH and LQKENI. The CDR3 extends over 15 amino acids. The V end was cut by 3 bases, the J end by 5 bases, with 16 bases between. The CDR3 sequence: CASSPSGLAGTEAFF. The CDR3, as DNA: TGTGCCAGCTCACCCAGCGGTCTCGCTGGGACTGAAGCTTTCTTT.